This TCR beta chain was retrieved from a study of regulatory T cells in long-lasting Graves disease. Stated time point: newly diagnosed GD, antithyroid drugs for less than 3 months. Making the TCR library involved RNA that had been extracted from PBMCs. This clonotype was seen ten or more times. Its antigen remains unknown. To make TCR beta libraries, researchers used iRepertoire HTBI primers and Arm-PCR of CDR3 regions. TCRdb re-called the multiplex PCR reads with MiXCR, one entry per CDR3 protein. The sample holds about 520,000 distinct CDR3 sequences, 12% seen once. Looked up from germline, CDR1 is SGHRS and CDR2 is YFSETQ. The CDR3 has 13 amino acids. The germline V and J ends were trimmed by 4 bases and 1 base, with 8 bases remaining between them. Study conclusions and caveats: Among the persistent patients, 2,741 public clonotypes were shared, more than the 850 to 1,000 shared among new patients. Favored gene segments in persistent disease were TRBV28, TRBJ1-2 and TRBJ2-5.

This sample was also put to use in a study of T cells in Graves' hyperthyroidism and ophthalmopathy. As reported in that work: HTBI primers were used for first-round RT-PCR of the TCR CDR3.

The receptor was derived from a woman aged 25 to 45 with Graves disease. V is TRBV5-1 and J is TRBJ1-2, with D unresolved. The specimen comprised peripheral blood mononuclear cells (PBMCs), sampled at new diagnosis, from a patient treated with antithyroid drugs. This CDR3 is CASSADGNYGYTF. CDR3 in DNA: TGCGCCAGCAGCGCGGACGGTAACTATGGCTACACCTTC.